This record looks at one TCR beta chain sequence and its context. Its antigen is undetermined. The sample is drawn from a study of cytomegalovirus exposure and HLA in healthy donors. Whole-study findings and limits: The analysis excluded some indistinguishable V segments, including TRBV6-2 and TRBV6-3.

13 Jbeta primers and 60 Vbeta primers were used for the PCR. The authors' processing: Some 10 million of the approximately 80 million unique TCR beta chains counted in a later analysis were shared. TCRdb's copy holds only in-frame clones and misses some; the assay was immunoSEQ multiplex PCR. V, J and clone size are taken as reported in that table, and D and trimming were inferred from the DNA itself. The sample has about 200,000 clones, around 77% seen once. Germline loops: CDR1 MGHRA, CDR2 YSYEKL. Trimming took 1 base from V and 0 from J, leaving 4 bases between them. The CDR3 contains 15 residues. This clonotype was sampled from a woman in her 30s in good health and CMV-seronegative. The sequencing sample was made of PBMCs. The chain has TRBV4-1 and TRBJ2-6, with no clear D. The CDR3 nucleotides read TGCGCCAGCAGCCAAGGCAGCTCTGGGGCCAACGTCCTGACTTTC. It codes for CASSQGSSGANVLTF.